Shown below are 27 T cell receptor beta chains from a single sample sequenced in a study of T cells in Graves' hyperthyroidism and ophthalmopathy. Researchers amplified the TCR beta CDR3 regions from RNA transcripts. During a first-round RT-PCR of the TCR CDR3, the HTBI primer set was used. TCRdb ran MiXCR on the multiplex PCR reads and lists one entry per CDR3 protein. The sample holds more than 500,000 distinct CDR3 sequences; about 15% are singletons and the top ten take around 4%. The sample consisted of blood. These TCRs come from a woman between 40 and 50 years old with Graves' ophthalmopathy.

The rearrangement joins TRBV27 to TRBJ2-6; D ambiguous. Trimming shortened V by 6 bases and J by 0 bases, and 15 bases separated the two germline ends. Germline lookup yields CDR1 MNHEY and CDR2 SMNVEV (reference sequence). The CDR3 length is 17 residues. The CDR3 bases are TGTGCCAGCAGGGAAGTAGGGATCGGCTCTGGGGCCAACGTCCTGACTTTC. Its translation is CASREVGIGSGANVLTF.

This clonotype was seen at least ten times. This sequence joins TRBV28 and TRBJ2-7; 7 nucleotides agree with TRBD1. The CDR3 covers 15 residues. CDR1 MDHEN and CDR2 SYDVKM come from the germline V gene. Trimming cost V 4 bases and J 3 bases; bases outside gene matches: 9. In DNA form, the CDR3 reads TGTGCCAGCAGTTCCCCCCGGGACAGAATCTACGAGCAGTACTTC. It codes for CASSSPRDRIYEQYF. Together with reference TRBV28 and TRBJ2-7, the CDR3 gives the full variable domain: DVKVTQSSRYLVKRTGEKVFLECVQDMDHENMFWYRQDPGLGLRLIYFSYDVKMKEKGDIPEGYSVSREKKERFSLILESASTNQTSMYLCASSSPRDRIYEQYFGPGTRLTVT.

This clonotype was counted ten times or more. The gene calls are TRBV9 and TRBJ2-7, with 11 bases lining up with TRBD2. Germline V lookup: CDR1 SGDLS, CDR2 YYNGEE. After removal of 4 bases from V and 2 bases from J, the junction contained 8 bases not matched to a gene. The CDR3 covers 16 residues. The CDR3: CASSPRGTSGPYEQYF. CDR3 coding DNA: TGTGCCAGCAGCCCTCGTGGGACTAGCGGTCCCTACGAGCAGTACTTC.

This clonotype was detected ten times or more. The chain recombines TRBV24-1 with TRBJ2-2; D gene ambiguous. The V end was cut by 8 bases, the J end by 2 bases, with 2 bases between. Germline CDR1 is KGHDR and CDR2 is SFDVKD. The CDR3 length is 11 residues. Written as DNA, the CDR3 is TGTGCCACCAAAAACACCGGGGAGCTGTTTTTT. This codes for CATKNTGELFF.

The rearrangement joins TRBV18 to TRBJ2-7; D call uncertain. Germline loops: CDR1 KGHSH, CDR2 LQKENI. V was shortened by 2 bases and J by 4 bases, with 12 bases between the two germline ends. The CDR3 is made up of 14 amino acids. This CDR3 is CASSPEYGGYEQYF. In DNA form, the CDR3 reads TGTGCCAGCTCACCAGAGTACGGCGGATACGAGCAGTACTTC.

This clonotype has a count of ten or more. The genes are TRBV19 and TRBJ1-2, with 8 bases aligning to TRBD1. This CDR3 has 15 residues. The germline V gene has CDR1 LNHDA and CDR2 SQIVND (reference sequence). V dropped 6 bases and J dropped 0; count of bases not matched to a gene: 6. The CDR3: CASSRQQGANYGYTF. As DNA, the CDR3 is TGTGCCAGTAGCCGACAACAGGGGGCTAACTATGGCTACACCTTC.

The chain is built from TRBV18 and TRBJ2-4; 9 nucleotides align to TRBD1. Per germline, CDR1 KGHSH and CDR2 LQKENI. The CDR3 is 14 residues long. V shed 3 bases, J shed 9 bases, and the junction held 6 bases outside the gene matches. CDR3 nucleotide sequence: TGTGCCAGCTCACCGGGGACAGGGATAGGCATTCAGTACTTC. Translated: CASSPGTGIGIQYF.

This clonotype has more than one count but fewer than ten. The chain combines TRBV29-1 with TRBJ1-2; D is perhaps TRBD1 (5 bases). With 2 bases removed from V and 8 bases from J, the gap between germline ends came to 15 bases. Germline V gene data show CDR1 as SQVTM and CDR2 as ANQGSEA. CDR3 length: 13 amino acids. CDR3 sequence (DNA): TGCAGCGTTGAATTAGGGGCCCGTCAGGGCTACACCTTC. It is translated as CSVELGARQGYTF.

The chain couples TRBV4-1 to TRBJ2-5, with TRBD1 identical over 9 bases. This CDR3 is 15 amino acids long. J lost 5 bases, V lost 7 bases, and 11 bases had no gene match. Germline CDR1 and CDR2: MGHRA and YSYEKL. The CDR3 is CASTRTGDIRETQYF. The CDR3 DNA reads as TGCGCCAGCACTAGGACAGGGGACATCCGGGAGACCCAGTACTTC.

This clonotype was counted at least ten times. CDR3 protein: CSARIRLGYGYTF. The CDR3 DNA reads TGCAGTGCTAGGATAAGACTGGGCTATGGCTACACCTTC. The chain links TRBV20-1 to TRBJ1-2, with D unresolved. The CDR3 length is 13 residues. The germline V gene encodes CDR1 DFQATT and CDR2 SNEGSKA (reference sequence). The germline V and J ends were trimmed by 3 bases and 4 bases, with 12 bases remaining between them.

This clonotype was counted at least ten times. The chain couples TRBV6-2 or TRBV6-3 to TRBJ2-7; maybe TRBD2 (6 bases). Deletions cut 1 base from V and 6 bases from J, with 13 bases between. The CDR3 totals 14 residues. Germline assignment: CDR1 MNHEY and CDR2 SVGEGT. The CDR3 DNA sequence: TGTGCCAGCAGTTACTATGCGGGATTGGTCGAGCAGTACTTC. As protein: CASSYYAGLVEQYF.

This clonotype occurred many times. This chain joins TRBV29-1 and TRBJ2-5; either TRBD1 or TRBD2 may fit D (5 bases each). The CDR3 is 14 residues long. Germline CDR1 reads SQVTM; CDR2 reads ANQGSEA. Trimming stripped 2 bases from V and 2 bases from J, with 12 bases between. The CDR3 region is CSVEWQGEQETQYF. CDR3 DNA sequence: TGCAGCGTTGAATGGCAGGGAGAACAAGAGACCCAGTACTTC.

This clonotype was seen ten or more times. This chain links TRBV19 with TRBJ1-1; the D is unclear. Germline values: CDR1 LNHDA, CDR2 SQIVND (reference sequence). The CDR3 extends over 13 amino acids. V was pared by 3 bases and J by 4 bases, with 9 bases between. The CDR3 region has the DNA TGTGCCAGTAGTATTGGACCGGCCACTGAAGCTTTCTTT. This translates into CASSIGPATEAFF. Using reference TRBV19 and TRBJ1-1 for the parts outside the CDR3, the full variable domain is DGGITQSPKYLFRKEGQNVTLSCEQNLNHDAMYWYRQDPGQGLRLIYYSQIVNDFQKGDIAEGYSVSREKKESFPLTVTSAQKNPTAFYLCASSIGPATEAFFGQGTRLTVV.

This clonotype was seen only a few times. CDR3 sequence (DNA): TGCGCCAGCAGCGAGACAGGGATCGGTTCACCCCTCCACTTT. Protein: CASSETGIGSPLHF. J is TRBJ1-6 and V is TRBV4-1; 7 bases are a match to TRBD1. The CDR3 has 14 amino acids. V was pared by 5 bases and J by 9 bases, with 7 bases of the junction left unmatched. Germline CDR1 and CDR2: MGHRA and YSYEKL.

This clonotype was seen only once. The chain employs TRBV12-3 or TRBV12-4 and TRBJ1-5; no definite D call. The CDR3 runs 14 residues. The ends were cut back, 5 bases at V and 2 bases at J, with 10 bases in the middle. CDR3 protein: CASSTQRGNQPQHF. CDR3 nucleotides: TGTGCCAGCAGTACCCAACGAGGCAATCAGCCCCAGCATTTT.

This clonotype was picked up many times. This chain joins TRBV28 and TRBJ1-5, with D unclear. CDR1 is MDHEN and CDR2 is SYDVKM in the germline V gene. V was trimmed by 4 bases and J by 0 bases, leaving 19 bases between them. CDR3 size: 18 residues. CDR3 loop: CASSSEILAPNSNQPQHF. The CDR3 DNA sequence: TGTGCCAGCAGTTCCGAGATATTGGCCCCCAATAGCAATCAGCCCCAGCATTTT.

This clonotype was recorded many times. V and J are TRBV9 and TRBJ2-5, with TRBD1 identical over 10 bases. The germline V gene encodes CDR1 SGDLS and CDR2 YYNGEE. The CDR3 consists of 17 residues. The ends lost 4 bases at V and 4 bases at J; junction bases unmatched: 13. CDR3: CASSPLLGQGFGETQYF. Written as DNA, the CDR3 is TGTGCCAGCAGCCCTCTTCTGGGACAGGGGTTTGGAGAGACCCAGTACTTC.

The table lists this clonotype with a few counts. This rearrangement joins TRBV7-2 to TRBJ2-5; TRBD2 matches at 8 bases. J gave up 1 base and V 5 bases, and 9 bases lay outside the gene matches. Looked up from germline, CDR1 is SGHTA and CDR2 is FQGNSA. This CDR3 contains 16 residues. CDR3 sequence reads: CASSLSGSTSQETQYF. DNA for the CDR3: TGTGCCAGCAGCCTGAGCGGGAGTACATCCCAAGAGACCCAGTACTTC.

The chain carries TRBV12-3 or TRBV12-4 and TRBJ1-2; tentative D call: TRBD1 (5 bases). CDR3 size: 15 residues. Trimming pared 5 bases from V and 2 bases from J, leaving 15 bases between. CDR3 bases: TGTGCCAGCAGTGTTAGAGGGGTTTACAACTATGGCTACACCTTC. This gives the protein CASSVRGVYNYGYTF.

This clonotype was seen at least ten times. The CDR3 loop reads CAATEGARVAIGYTF. CDR3 DNA: TGTGCCGCCACCGAGGGGGCCAGGGTCGCAATTGGCTACACCTTC. The chain recombines TRBV6-2 or TRBV6-3 with TRBJ1-2; 7 nucleotides line up with TRBD1. The CDR3 is 15 amino acids. Germline values: CDR1 MNHEY, CDR2 SVGEGT. J lost 7 bases, V lost 11 bases, and 19 bases had no gene match.

There are a few counts of this clonotype. Sequence at one end of the junction differs from germline and may be a read error. The chain is built from TRBV9 and TRBJ2-2; no clear D gene. In germline, CDR1 is SGDLS, CDR2 YYNGEE. CDR3 length: 16 residues. The CDR3 nucleotides are TGTGCCAGCTGCGTAGGAAGCACCATGGGGACCGGGGAGCTGTTTTTT. Protein sequence: CASCVGSTMGTGELFF.

This clonotype was counted many times. The chain combines TRBV20-1 with TRBJ1-2; D call uncertain. Trimming removed 0 bases at V and 6 bases at J, with 11 bases between. The CDR3 is 13 amino acids. CDR1 is DFQATT, CDR2 SNEGSKA, per germline (reference sequence). CDR3 protein: CSARDWVVDGYTF. CDR3 sequence (DNA): TGCAGTGCTAGAGATTGGGTAGTGGATGGCTACACCTTC.

This clonotype has at least ten counts. V is TRBV7-2 and J is TRBJ1-2; TRBD1 is a possible D gene (6 bases). The V gene lost 5 bases and the J gene lost 7 bases, with 20 bases spanning the gap. CDR3 size: 15 residues. Germline CDR1 and CDR2: SGHTA and FQGNSA. In DNA, the CDR3 is TGTGCCAGCAGCGTTTATCTAGGGGGGGCCGGTGGCTACACCTTC. Its protein is CASSVYLGGAGGYTF. Combining the CDR3 with reference TRBV7-2 and TRBJ1-2 gives the whole variable domain GAGVSQSPSNKVTEKGKDVELRCDPISGHTALYWYRQSLGQGLEFLIYFQGNSAPDKSGLPSDRFSAERTGGSVSTLTIQRTQQEDSAVYLCASSVYLGGAGGYTFGSGTRLTVV.

At least ten counts were recorded for this clonotype. The chain uses TRBV20-1 and TRBJ1-1, with 10 bases matching TRBD1. V lost 5 bases to trimming and J lost 3 bases; unmatched junction nucleotides: 9. CDR3 size: 15 residues. CDR1 and CDR2 (germline): DFQATT, SNEGSKA (reference sequence). The CDR3 nucleotides read TGCAGTGCTCGCCTTCTGGACAGGGGGGACACTGAAGCTTTCTTT. Protein: CSARLLDRGDTEAFF.

This clonotype has just a few counts. This chain joins TRBV19 and TRBJ1-5, with a weak D call TRBD1 (5 bases). Germline V gives CDR1 LNHDA, CDR2 SQIVND (reference sequence). The CDR3 sequence is 14 residues long. V lost 7 bases and J lost 2, with 12 bases in between. The DNA of the CDR3 is TGTGCCAGTATGTGGGGGTTCGGCAATCAGCCCCAGCATTTT. This gives the protein CASMWGFGNQPQHF.

The sample holds many counts of this clonotype. The chain carries TRBV27 and TRBJ2-6, with D unclear. The CDR3 is made up of 17 amino acids. Trimming pared 5 bases from V and 1 base from J, leaving 15 bases between. CDR1 is MNHEY, CDR2 SMNVEV, per germline (reference sequence). In DNA form, the CDR3 reads TGTGCCAGCAGTGGGTTAACTCACGGGTCTGGGGCCAACGTCCTGACTTTC. This translates into CASSGLTHGSGANVLTF.

The chain couples TRBV27 to TRBJ2-3; 8 bases align to TRBD2. The V segment lost 5 bases and the J segment 1 base; nucleotides outside the gene matches: 8. This CDR3 spans 16 amino acids. Germline assignment: CDR1 MNHEY and CDR2 SMNVEV (reference sequence). The CDR3 spells CASSRRGAGGTDTQYF. The DNA for the CDR3 is TGTGCCAGCAGTCGCCGGGGAGCGGGAGGCACAGATACGCAGTATTTT.